Listed here is a single TCR beta chain. Its target is unknown. These data come from a study of response to subunit inactivated influenza vaccine. The CDR3 covers 16 residues. Germline V gives CDR1 MNHEY, CDR2 SVGEGT. Trimming removed 5 bases from V and 5 bases from J; junction bases left unmatched: 8. Each CDR3 protein gets one entry after TCRdb re-called the RT-PCR reads with MiXCR. The table includes 600,000 to 850,000 distinct CDR3 sequences, 12% to 15% detected once. Study findings and constraints: New T cells are recruited in small numbers by each seasonal influenza vaccination, according to the authors' suggestion.

The source of this sequence is a man aged 50 to 60 who received an inactivated influenza vaccine. This rearrangement joins TRBV6-2 or TRBV6-3 to TRBJ2-1, with 11 bases identical to TRBD2. The sample was PBMCs from blood, taken about 14 days before vaccination. The CDR3 reads CASSKQLAGANNEQFF. The CDR3 nucleotides read TGTGCCAGCAGTAAACAACTAGCGGGAGCCAACAATGAGCAGTTCTTC.